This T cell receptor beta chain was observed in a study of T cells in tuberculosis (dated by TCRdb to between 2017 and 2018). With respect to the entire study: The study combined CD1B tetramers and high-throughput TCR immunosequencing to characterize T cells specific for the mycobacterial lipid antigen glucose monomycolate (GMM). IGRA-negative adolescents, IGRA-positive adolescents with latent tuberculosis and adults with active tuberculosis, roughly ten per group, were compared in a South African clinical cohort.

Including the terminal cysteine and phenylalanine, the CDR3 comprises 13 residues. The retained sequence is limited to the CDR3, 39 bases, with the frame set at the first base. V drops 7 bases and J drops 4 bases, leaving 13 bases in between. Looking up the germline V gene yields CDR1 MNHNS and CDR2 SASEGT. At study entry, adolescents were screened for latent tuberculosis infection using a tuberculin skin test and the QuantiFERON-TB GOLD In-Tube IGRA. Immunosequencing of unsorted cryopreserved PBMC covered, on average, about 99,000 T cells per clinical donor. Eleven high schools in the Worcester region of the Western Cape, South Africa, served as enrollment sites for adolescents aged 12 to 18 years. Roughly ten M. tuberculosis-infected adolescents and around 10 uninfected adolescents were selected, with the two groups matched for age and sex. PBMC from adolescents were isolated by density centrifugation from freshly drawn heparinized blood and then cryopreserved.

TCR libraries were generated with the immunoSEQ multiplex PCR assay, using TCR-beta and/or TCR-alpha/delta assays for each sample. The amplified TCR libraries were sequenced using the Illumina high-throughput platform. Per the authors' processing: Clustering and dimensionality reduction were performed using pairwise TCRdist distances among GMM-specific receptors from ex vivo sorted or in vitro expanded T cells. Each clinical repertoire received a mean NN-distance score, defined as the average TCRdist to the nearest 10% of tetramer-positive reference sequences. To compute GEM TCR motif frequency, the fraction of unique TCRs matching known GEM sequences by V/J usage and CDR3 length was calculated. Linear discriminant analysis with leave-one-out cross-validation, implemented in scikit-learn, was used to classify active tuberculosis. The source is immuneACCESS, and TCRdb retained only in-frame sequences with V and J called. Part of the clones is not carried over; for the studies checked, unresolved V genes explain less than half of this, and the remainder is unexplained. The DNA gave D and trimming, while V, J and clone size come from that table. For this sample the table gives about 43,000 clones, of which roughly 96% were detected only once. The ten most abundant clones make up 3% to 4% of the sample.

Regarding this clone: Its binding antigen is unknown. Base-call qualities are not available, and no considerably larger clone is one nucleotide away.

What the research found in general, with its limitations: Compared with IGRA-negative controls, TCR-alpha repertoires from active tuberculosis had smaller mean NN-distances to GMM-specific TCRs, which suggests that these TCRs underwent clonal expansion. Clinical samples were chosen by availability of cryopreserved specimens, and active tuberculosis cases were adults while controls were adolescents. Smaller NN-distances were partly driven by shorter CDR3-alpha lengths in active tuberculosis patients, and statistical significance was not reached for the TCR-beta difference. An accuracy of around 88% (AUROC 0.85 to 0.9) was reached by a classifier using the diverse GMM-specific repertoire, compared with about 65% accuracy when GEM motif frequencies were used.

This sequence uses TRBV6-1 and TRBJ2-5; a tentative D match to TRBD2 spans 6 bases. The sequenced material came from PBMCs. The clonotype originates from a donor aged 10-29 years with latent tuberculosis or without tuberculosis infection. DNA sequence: TGTGCCAGCAATTGGGGGGTCACAGAGACCCAGTACTTC. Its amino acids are CASNWGVTETQYF.